This T cell receptor (beta chain) was recorded in a study of OX40 agonist ivuxolimab in advanced cancers. Study background: Patients were treated with ivuxolimab, an agonistic anti-OX40 (CD134) antibody.

The study, taken as a whole, reports: Dosing at 0.1 to 3.0 mg/kg was accompanied by clonal expansion of CD4+ and CD8+ blood T cells by week 6.

Germline CDR1 and CDR2: SGHAT and FQNNGV. The CDR3 covers 13 residues. Trimming removed 5 bases from V and 6 bases from J, with 8 bases in between. Patients with autoimmune history or systemic immunosuppression were excluded. As to this clone: Antigen: not known.

Sequencing used immunoSEQ multiplex PCR; TCRdb keeps in-frame clones, though not all of them. The sample lists about 46,000 clones, about 80% seen once, with 3% to 4% in the top ten. The chain couples TRBV11-2 to TRBJ1-6; D call uncertain. This receptor was taken from an adult with an advanced solid tumor such as melanoma, head and neck, liver or kidney cancer. The material sequenced was CD4+ or CD8+ T cells sorted from blood, taken in a trial of the OX40 agonist ivuxolimab. The CDR3 DNA reads TGTGCCAGCAGCCTTGACCTTAATTCACCCCTCCACTTT. This translates into CASSLDLNSPLHF.